This T cell receptor beta chain stems from a study of blood T cell repertoires in COVID-19. About the research overall: Collection of acute and convalescent COVID-19 samples took place in the United States, Italy and Spain.

This clone has just one count. Methods used by the authors: Cell counts per sample came from amplifying reference gene primers. The protocol was immunoSEQ multiplex PCR, while the TCRdb copy is restricted to in-frame clones and leaves out a portion. D and trimming were read from the DNA, whereas the V and J calls and clone size are those reported in that table. The sample lists tens of thousands of clones, roughly 80% seen once, with 8.8% in the top ten. Trimming removed 3 bases at V and 5 bases at J, with 8 bases between. CDR3 size: 13 residues. This rearrangement joins TRBV12-3 or TRBV12-4 to TRBJ1-5, with D hard to call. The source material was peripheral blood. The clonotype comes from a man aged 55-75 years with acute or convalescent COVID-19. The CDR3 reads CASSLRADQPQHF. The CDR3 nucleotides read TGTGCCAGCAGTTTGAGGGCCGATCAGCCCCAGCATTTT.